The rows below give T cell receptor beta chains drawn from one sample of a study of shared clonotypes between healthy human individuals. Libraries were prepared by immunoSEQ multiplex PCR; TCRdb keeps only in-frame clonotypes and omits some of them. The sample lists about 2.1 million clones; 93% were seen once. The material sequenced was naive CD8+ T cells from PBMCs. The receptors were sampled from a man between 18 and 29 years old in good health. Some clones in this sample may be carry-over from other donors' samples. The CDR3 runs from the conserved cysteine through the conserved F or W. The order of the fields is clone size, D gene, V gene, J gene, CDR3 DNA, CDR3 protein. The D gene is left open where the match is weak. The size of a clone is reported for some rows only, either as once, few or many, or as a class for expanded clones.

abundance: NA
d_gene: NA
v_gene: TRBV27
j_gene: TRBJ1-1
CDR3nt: TGTGCCAGCAGGAATCCGGAGGCTTACACTGAAGCTTTCTTT
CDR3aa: CASRNPEAYTEAFF

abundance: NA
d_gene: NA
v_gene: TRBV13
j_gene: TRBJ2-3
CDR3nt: TGTGCCAGCAGCTTAGGTTGGGGGGGCACAGATACGCAGTATTTT
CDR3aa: CASSLGWGGTDTQYF

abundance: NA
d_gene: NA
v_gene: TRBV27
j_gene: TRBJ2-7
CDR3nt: TGTGCCAGCAGTTTGCGGAACCACTACGAGCAGTACTTC
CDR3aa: CASSLRNHYEQYF

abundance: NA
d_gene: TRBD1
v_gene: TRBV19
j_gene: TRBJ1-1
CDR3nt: TGTGCCAGTAGGGGGCTGGACAGGGAAGTAGTCAACACTGAAGCTTTCTTT
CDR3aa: CASRGLDREVVNTEAFF

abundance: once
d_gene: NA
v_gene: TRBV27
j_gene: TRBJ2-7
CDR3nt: TGTGCCAGCAGTTGGGGGACAAGGCCTCTCGAGCAGTACTTC
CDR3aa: CASSWGTRPLEQYF

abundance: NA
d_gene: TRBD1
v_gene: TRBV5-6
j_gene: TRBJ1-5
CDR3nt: TGTGCCAGCAGCATCCGGGGACAGGATTCGAGCAATCAGCCCCAGCATTTT
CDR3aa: CASSIRGQDSSNQPQHF

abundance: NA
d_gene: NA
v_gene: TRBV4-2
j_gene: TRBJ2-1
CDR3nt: TGTGCCAGCAGCCGGGACTGGAGCTCCTACAATGAGCAGTTCTTC
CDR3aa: CASSRDWSSYNEQFF

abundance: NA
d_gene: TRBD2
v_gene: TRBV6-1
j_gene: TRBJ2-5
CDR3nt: TGTGCCAGCACGACCACTAGCGGGAAAGAGACCCAGTACTTC
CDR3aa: CASTTTSGKETQYF

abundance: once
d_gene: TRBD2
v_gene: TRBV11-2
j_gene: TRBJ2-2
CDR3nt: TGTGCCAGCAGCCCATTCGGGAGGACGAACACCGGGGAGCTGTTTTTT
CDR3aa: CASSPFGRTNTGELFF

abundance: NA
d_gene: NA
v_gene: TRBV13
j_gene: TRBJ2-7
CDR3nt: TGTGCCAGCAGCCCTGGAAGAAACTACGAGCAGTACTTC
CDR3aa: CASSPGRNYEQYF

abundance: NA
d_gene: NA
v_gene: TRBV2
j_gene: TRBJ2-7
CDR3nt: TGTGCCAGCAGTGAAAAGAGGGGCCGGTCTTCCTACGAGCAGTACTTC
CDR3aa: CASSEKRGRSSYEQYF

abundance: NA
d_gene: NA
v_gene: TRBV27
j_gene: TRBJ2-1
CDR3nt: TGTGCCAGCAGAGACGGGGTAAGCTCCTACAATGAGCAGTTCTTC
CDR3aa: CASRDGVSSYNEQFF

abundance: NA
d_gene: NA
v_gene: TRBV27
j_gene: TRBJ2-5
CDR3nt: TGTGCCAGCAGTTCCGGGACGGCTCAAGAGACCCAGTACTTC
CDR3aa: CASSSGTAQETQYF

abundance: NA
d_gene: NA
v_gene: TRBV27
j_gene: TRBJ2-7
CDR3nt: TGTGCCAGCAGTAATTTAGCCCCGTCCTACGAGCAGTACTTC
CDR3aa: CASSNLAPSYEQYF

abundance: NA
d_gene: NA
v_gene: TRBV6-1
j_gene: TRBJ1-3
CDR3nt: TGTGCCAGCAGCCCAAGGACGAGCTCTGGAAACACCATATATTTT
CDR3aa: CASSPRTSSGNTIYF

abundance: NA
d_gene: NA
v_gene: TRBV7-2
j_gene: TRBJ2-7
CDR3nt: TGTGCCAGCAGCTTGCCGGGACTGATTTACGAGCAGTACTTC
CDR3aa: CASSLPGLIYEQYF

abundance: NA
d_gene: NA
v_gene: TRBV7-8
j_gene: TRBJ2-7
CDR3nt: TGTGCCAGCAGCTTAGCGCTAATCGGGACCTCCTACGAGCAGTACTTC
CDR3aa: CASSLALIGTSYEQYF

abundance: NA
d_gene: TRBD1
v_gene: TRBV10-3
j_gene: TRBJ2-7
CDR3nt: TGTGCCATCAGTGGGTCGGACAGGGCCTACGAGCAGTACTTC
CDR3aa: CAISGSDRAYEQYF

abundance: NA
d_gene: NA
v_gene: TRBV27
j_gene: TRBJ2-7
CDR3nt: TGTGCCAGCAGGCACGGGACACTGGGATATCGTTTGTCCTACGAGCAGTACTTC
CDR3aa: CASRHGTLGYRLSYEQYF

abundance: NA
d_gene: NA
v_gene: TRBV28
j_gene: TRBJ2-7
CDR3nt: TGTGCCAGCAGTCCCCAGGTTCCCGCGGAGGGTCAATACGAGCAGTACTTC
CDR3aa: CASSPQVPAEGQYEQYF

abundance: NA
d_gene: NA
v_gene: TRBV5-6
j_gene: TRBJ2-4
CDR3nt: TGTGCCAGCAGCTTCGGGGGCGGAATAGCCAAAAACATTCAGTACTTC
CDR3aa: CASSFGGGIAKNIQYF

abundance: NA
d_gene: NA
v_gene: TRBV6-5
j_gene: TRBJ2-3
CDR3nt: TGTGCCAGCAGTGCCAGGGGCGGCACAGATACGCAGTATTTT
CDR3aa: CASSARGGTDTQYF

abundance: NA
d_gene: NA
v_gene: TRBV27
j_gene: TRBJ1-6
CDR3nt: TGTGCCAGCGGCACCTCCTATAATTCACCCCTCCACTTT
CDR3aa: CASGTSYNSPLHF

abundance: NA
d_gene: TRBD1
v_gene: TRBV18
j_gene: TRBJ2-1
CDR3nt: TGTGCCAGCTCACTTCATCCAGGGGGCGCGAACCCCAACAATGAGCAGTTCTTC
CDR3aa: CASSLHPGGANPNNEQFF

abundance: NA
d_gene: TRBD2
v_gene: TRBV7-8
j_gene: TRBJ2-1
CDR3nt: TGTGCCAGCAGCTTAGAATATCGGACTAGCGGATACAATGAGCAGTTCTTC
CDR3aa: CASSLEYRTSGYNEQFF

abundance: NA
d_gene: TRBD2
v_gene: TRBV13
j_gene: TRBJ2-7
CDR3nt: TGTGCCAGCAGCATCGGGACTAGCGTCGAGCAGTACTTC
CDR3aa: CASSIGTSVEQYF

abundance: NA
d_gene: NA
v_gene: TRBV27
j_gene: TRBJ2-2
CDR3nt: TGTGCCAGCACGTACGGGACACCTAACACCGGGGAGCTGTTTTTT
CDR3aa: CASTYGTPNTGELFF

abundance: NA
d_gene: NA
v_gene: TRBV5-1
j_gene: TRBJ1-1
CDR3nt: TGCGCCAGCAGCTTTACCCTAGGACAGAACACTGAAGCTTTCTTT
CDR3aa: CASSFTLGQNTEAFF

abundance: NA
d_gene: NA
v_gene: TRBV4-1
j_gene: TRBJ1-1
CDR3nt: TGCGCCAGCAGCCAGGGGGGGAGTGAAGCTTTCTTT
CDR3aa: CASSQGGSEAFF

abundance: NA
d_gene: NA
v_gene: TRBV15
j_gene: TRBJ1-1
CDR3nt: TGTGCCACCAGTTTCGCTATTACAGGGACGACTGAAGCTTTCTTT
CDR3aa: CATSFAITGTTEAFF

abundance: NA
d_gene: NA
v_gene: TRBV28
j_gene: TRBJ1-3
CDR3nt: TGTGCCAGCAGTCGACAGATCGCTGGAAACACCATATATTTT
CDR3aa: CASSRQIAGNTIYF

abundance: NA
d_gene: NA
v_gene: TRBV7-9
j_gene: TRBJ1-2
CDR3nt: TGTGCCAGCAGCGCCAGACAGGTTCACTATGGCTACACCTTC
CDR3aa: CASSARQVHYGYTF

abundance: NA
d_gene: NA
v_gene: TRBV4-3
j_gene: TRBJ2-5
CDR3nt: TGCGCCAGCAGCCAAGATTCTAGGGGAGAGGGGTACCAAGAGACCCAGTACTTC
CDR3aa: CASSQDSRGEGYQETQYF

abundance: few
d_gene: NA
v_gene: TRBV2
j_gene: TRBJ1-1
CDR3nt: TGTGCCAGCAGTGAAGGGGACGGGGAAGGTACTGAAGCTTTCTTT
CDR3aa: CASSEGDGEGTEAFF

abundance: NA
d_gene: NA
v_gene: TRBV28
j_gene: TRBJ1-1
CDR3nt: TGTGCCAGCAGTTTGGCAGGGTTGACCACTGAAGCTTTCTTT
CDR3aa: CASSLAGLTTEAFF

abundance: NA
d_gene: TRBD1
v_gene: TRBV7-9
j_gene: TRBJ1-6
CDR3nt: TGTGCCAGCAGCTTTAAAGGGGGCGTGAGGTCACCCCTCCACTTT
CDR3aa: CASSFKGGVRSPLHF

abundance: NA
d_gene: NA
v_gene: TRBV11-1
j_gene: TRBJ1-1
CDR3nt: TGTGCCAGCAGCCCCGGGGGCGCGGACACTGAAGCTTTCTTT
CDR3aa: CASSPGGADTEAFF

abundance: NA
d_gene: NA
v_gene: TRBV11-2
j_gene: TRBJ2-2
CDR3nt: TGTGCCAGCAGCTTAACGGGGCGGTTCACCGGGGAGCTGTTTTTT
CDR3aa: CASSLTGRFTGELFF

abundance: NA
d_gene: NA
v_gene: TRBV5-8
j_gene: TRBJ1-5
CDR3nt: TGTGCCAGCAGCTTGGCCCTTGTGGACAGACGGGAAGGGCCCCAGCATTTT
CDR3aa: CASSLALVDRREGPQHF

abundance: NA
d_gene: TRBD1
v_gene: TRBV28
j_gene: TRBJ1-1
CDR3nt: TGTGCCAGCAGTTTACGCCACTTCCGGGACAGGGGGCTTGACACTGAAGCTTTCTTT
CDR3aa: CASSLRHFRDRGLDTEAFF

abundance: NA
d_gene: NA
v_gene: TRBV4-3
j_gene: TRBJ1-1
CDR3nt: TGCGCCAGCAGCCTTATTACGGCAGCCATGGGCACTGAAGCTTTCTTT
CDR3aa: CASSLITAAMGTEAFF

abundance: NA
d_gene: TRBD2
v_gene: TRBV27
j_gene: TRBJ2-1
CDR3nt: TGTGCCAGCAGTTGGATAGCGGGAGGGCCGGGAAATGAGCAGTTCTTC
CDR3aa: CASSWIAGGPGNEQFF

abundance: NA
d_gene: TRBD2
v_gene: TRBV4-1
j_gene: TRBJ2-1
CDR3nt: TGCGCCAGCAGTCACGGGAGGAACTCCTACAATGAGCAGTTCTTC
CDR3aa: CASSHGRNSYNEQFF

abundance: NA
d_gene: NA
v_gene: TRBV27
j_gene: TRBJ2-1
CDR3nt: TGTGCCAGCAGTCCCCCCCCCGGGACAATCTCCTACAATGAGCAGTTCTTC
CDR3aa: CASSPPPGTISYNEQFF

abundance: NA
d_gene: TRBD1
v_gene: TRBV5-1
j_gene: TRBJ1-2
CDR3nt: TGCGCCAGCAGCGGAGGGACAGGGGCTATATATGGCTACACCTTC
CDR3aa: CASSGGTGAIYGYTF

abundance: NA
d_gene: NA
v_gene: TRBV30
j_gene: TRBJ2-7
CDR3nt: TGTGCCTGGAGTTTAGGTTACTACGAGCAGTACTTC
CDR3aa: CAWSLGYYEQYF

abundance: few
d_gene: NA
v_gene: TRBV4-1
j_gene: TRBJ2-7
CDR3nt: TGCGCCAGCAGCCAAGTGGGCTCCTACGAGCAGTACTTC
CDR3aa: CASSQVGSYEQYF

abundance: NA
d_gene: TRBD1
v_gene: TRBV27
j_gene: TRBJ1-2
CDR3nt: TGTGCCAGCACCTTAGGGGCAGGGGGCGATGGCTACACCTTC
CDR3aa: CASTLGAGGDGYTF

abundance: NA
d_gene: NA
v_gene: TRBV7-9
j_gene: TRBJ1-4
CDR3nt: TGTGCCAGCAGTTCGGCCGGTGGTTTGGAAGAAAAACTGTTTTTT
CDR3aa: CASSSAGGLEEKLFF

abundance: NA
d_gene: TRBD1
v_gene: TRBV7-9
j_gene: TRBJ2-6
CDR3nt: TGTGCCAGCGGGACAGCCTCTGGGGCCAACGTCCTGACTTTC
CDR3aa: CASGTASGANVLTF

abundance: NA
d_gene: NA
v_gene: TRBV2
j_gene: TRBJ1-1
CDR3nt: TGTGCCAGCATCCGATCGAACACTGAAGCTTTCTTT
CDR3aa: CASIRSNTEAFF